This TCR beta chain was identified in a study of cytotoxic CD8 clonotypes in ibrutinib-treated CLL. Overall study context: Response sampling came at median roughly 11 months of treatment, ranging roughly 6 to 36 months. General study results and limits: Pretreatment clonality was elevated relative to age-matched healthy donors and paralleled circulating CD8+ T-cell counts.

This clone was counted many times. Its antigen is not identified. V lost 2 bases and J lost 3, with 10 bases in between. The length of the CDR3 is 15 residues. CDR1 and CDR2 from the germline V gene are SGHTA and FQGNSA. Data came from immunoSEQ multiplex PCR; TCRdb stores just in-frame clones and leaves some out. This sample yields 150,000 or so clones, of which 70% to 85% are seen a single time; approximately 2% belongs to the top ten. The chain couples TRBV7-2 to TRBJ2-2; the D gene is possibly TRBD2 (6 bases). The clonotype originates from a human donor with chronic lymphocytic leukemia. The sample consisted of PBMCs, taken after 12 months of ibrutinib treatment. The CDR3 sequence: CASSLFGGYTGELFF. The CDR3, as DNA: TGTGCCAGCAGCTTATTCGGGGGATACACCGGGGAGCTGTTTTTT.